Detailed here is one T cell receptor (beta chain). Germline loops: CDR1 SGDLS, CDR2 YYNGEE. V lost 1 base and J lost 8, with 13 bases in between. The CDR3 sequence is 14 residues long. Under the authors' procedure: Reference gene primer amplification yielded estimated nucleated cell counts. The data were produced by immunoSEQ multiplex PCR, yet TCRdb's version contains in-frame clones alone and is incomplete. The V and J calls and clone size were taken over from that table, and D and trimming were inferred from the DNA. Of over 250,000 clones listed, 83% are singletons. The sample is drawn from a study of blood T cell repertoires in COVID-19. Background on the study: Italy, Spain and the United States were the sources of the convalescent and acute COVID-19 samples. In each case, the material was cDNA or gDNA derived from T cells, B-cell-depleted T cells, or PBMCs.

The sequencing sample was made of peripheral blood. The sequence derives from a woman aged 45-65 years who had recovered from COVID-19. The genes are TRBV9 and TRBJ2-1; D might be TRBD1 (6 bases). The CDR3: CASSVIVQGHEQFF. CDR3 DNA: TGTGCCAGCAGCGTAATCGTACAGGGTCATGAGCAGTTCTTC.